These 3 T cell receptor beta chains share one sample of origin, sequenced in a study of cytomegalovirus exposure and HLA in healthy donors. Clones were read by immunoSEQ multiplex PCR, and TCRdb kept only the in-frame ones, dropping some. Of 85,000 to 120,000 clones listed, roughly 90% are singletons. Sequenced input: PBMCs. These receptors were taken from a woman in her late teens or twenties in good health and CMV-seropositive.

The J gene is TRBJ2-7, the V gene TRBV28; 8 positions agree with TRBD1. This CDR3 has 14 residues. Losses at the gene ends were 6 bases for V and 7 bases for J; bases not matched to a gene: 11. CDR1 and CDR2 (germline): MDHEN, SYDVKM. In DNA, the CDR3 is TGTGCCAGCAGCCATTCAGGGGGCGCAGAAGAGCAGTACGTC. Its translation is CASSHSGGAEEQYV.

The rearrangement links TRBV27 to TRBJ2-5, with 8 bases identical to TRBD2. V lost 3 bases to trimming and J lost 2 bases; unmatched junction nucleotides: 8. CDR1 is MNHEY, CDR2 SMNVEV, per germline (reference sequence). The CDR3 spans 16 residues. The CDR3 coding sequence is TGTGCCAGCAGTTTGAGGCGGGGGGTAGGGCAAGAGACCCAGTACTTC. Its protein product is CASSLRRGVGQETQYF.

The chain has TRBV28 and TRBJ2-7; 7 nucleotides line up with TRBD2. After removal of 2 bases from V and 0 bases from J, the junction contained 7 bases not matched to a gene. Germline CDR1 reads MDHEN; CDR2 reads SYDVKM. This CDR3 comprises 16 residues. The CDR3 coding sequence is TGTGCCAGCAGTTTACGAGCCCGGACTAGCTCCTACGAGCAGTACTTC. Translating gives CASSLRARTSSYEQYF.